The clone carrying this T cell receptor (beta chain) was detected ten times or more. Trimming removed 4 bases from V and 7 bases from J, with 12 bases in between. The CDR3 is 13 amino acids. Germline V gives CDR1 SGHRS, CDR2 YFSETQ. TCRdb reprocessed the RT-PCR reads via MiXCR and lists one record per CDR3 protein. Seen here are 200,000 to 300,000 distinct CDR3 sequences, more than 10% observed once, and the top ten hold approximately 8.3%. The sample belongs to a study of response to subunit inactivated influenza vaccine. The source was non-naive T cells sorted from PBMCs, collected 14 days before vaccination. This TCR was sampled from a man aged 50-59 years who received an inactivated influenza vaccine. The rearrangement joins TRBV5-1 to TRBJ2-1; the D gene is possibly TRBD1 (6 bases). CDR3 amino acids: CASSIQGMNEQFF. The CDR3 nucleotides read TGCGCCAGCAGCATACAGGGAATGAATGAGCAGTTCTTC.